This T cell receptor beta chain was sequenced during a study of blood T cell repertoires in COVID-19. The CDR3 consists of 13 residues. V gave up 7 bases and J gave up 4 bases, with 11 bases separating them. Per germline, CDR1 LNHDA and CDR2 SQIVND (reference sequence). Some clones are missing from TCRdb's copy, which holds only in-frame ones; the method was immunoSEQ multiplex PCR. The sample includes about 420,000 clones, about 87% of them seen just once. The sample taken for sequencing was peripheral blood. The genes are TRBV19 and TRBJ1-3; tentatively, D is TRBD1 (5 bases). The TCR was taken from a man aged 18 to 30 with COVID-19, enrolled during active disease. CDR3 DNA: TGTGCCAGTACAAGGGGCAGGGGAAACACCATATATTTT. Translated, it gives CASTRGRGNTIYF.